These T cell receptor beta chains were read from a single sample in a study of CD8+ T cells in alopecia areata. TCRdb keeps only in-frame clones here, not all; method: immunoSEQ multiplex PCR. The sample includes roughly 150,000 clones, roughly 50% of them seen just once. What was sequenced was CD4+ T cells sorted from blood. The source of these receptors is a human donor in good health. Each CDR3 is given with its conserved first and last residue. A D gene is named only where the DNA matches it firmly. Clone size is stated in some rows and not others, as once, few, many or a class when expanded.

TGTGCCAGCAGCTCGGGGGCAGGGACAGGGTTGGCCGAGCAGTACTTC,CASSSGAGTGLAEQYF,few,TRBJ2-7,TRBV5-4,TRBD1
TGTGCCAGTAGACCCGAAACAGGGGCGGCGTCTAACTATGGCTACACCTTC,CASRPETGAASNYGYTF,-,TRBJ1-2,TRBV19,TRBD1
TGTGCCAGCACCCAAATAGCGGCTCTAGCCAAAAACATTCAGTACTTC,CASTQIAALAKNIQYF,-,TRBJ2-4,TRBV6-6,-
TGCAGCGTTGGTCCGTTAGCGGGGGTACAAGAGACCCAGTACTTC,CSVGPLAGVQETQYF,-,TRBJ2-5,TRBV29-1,TRBD2
TGTGCCAGCAGTCGTACGGGACAGGTGAACACTGAAGCTTTCTTT,CASSRTGQVNTEAFF,once,TRBJ1-1,TRBV6-5,TRBD1
TGTGCCAGCAGTCCGGACCGTGTTTCGCCCCAGCATTTT,CASSPDRVSPQHF,-,TRBJ1-5,TRBV27,-
TGTGCCAGCAGCCAGAGGACAGGGGTGGACTATGGCTACACCTTC,CASSQRTGVDYGYTF,few,TRBJ1-2,TRBV9,TRBD1
TGTGCCAGCAGCTTATCTGGGCGCACCGGGGAGCTGTTTTTT,CASSLSGRTGELFF,-,TRBJ2-2,TRBV11-2,-
TGTGCCAGCAGCGTCCTAGCGAGGTCCTACGAGCAGTACTTC,CASSVLARSYEQYF,-,TRBJ2-7,TRBV9,-
TGTGCCAGCAGTGAAGGGGGTTTGCCCCAAGAGACCCAGTACTTC,CASSEGGLPQETQYF,-,TRBJ2-5,TRBV2,-